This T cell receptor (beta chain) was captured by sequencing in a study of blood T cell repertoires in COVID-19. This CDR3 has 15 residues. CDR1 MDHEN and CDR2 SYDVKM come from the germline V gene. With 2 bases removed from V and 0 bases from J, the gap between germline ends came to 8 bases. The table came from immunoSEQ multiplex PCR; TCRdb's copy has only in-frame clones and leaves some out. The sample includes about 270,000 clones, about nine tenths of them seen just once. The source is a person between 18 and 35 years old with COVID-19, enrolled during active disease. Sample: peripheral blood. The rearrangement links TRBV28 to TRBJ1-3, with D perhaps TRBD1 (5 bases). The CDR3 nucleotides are TGTGCCAGCAGTTTAGGGGGGGGCTCTGGAAACACCATATATTTT. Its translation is CASSLGGGSGNTIYF.